This TCR beta chain was profiled in a study of blood T cell repertoires in COVID-19. Overall study context: Researchers got acute and convalescent COVID-19 samples from the United States, Italy and Spain. From T cells, B-cell-depleted T cells, or PBMCs came the material, which was cDNA or gDNA.

Measured with immunoSEQ multiplex PCR; TCRdb has only the in-frame clones, and not every one. Of some 160,000 clones in the sample, nearly 80% were seen once. This clone was counted a single time. The CDR3 extends over 11 amino acids. Trimming cost V 5 bases and J 5 bases, with 6 bases left between them. CDR1 is SGHTA and CDR2 is FQGNSA in the germline V gene. Sequenced sample: peripheral blood. This chain uses TRBV7-2 with TRBJ1-1; no definite D call. The source of this sequence is a woman of 80 years or more with acute or convalescent COVID-19. The CDR3 DNA follows: TGTGCCAGCAGCCCCCGGACTGAAGCTTTCTTT. It codes for CASSPRTEAFF. The full variable domain, completed using reference TRBV7-2 and TRBJ1-1, is GAGVSQSPSNKVTEKGKDVELRCDPISGHTALYWYRQSLGQGLEFLIYFQGNSAPDKSGLPSDRFSAERTGGSVSTLTIQRTQQEDSAVYLCASSPRTEAFFGQGTRLTVV.